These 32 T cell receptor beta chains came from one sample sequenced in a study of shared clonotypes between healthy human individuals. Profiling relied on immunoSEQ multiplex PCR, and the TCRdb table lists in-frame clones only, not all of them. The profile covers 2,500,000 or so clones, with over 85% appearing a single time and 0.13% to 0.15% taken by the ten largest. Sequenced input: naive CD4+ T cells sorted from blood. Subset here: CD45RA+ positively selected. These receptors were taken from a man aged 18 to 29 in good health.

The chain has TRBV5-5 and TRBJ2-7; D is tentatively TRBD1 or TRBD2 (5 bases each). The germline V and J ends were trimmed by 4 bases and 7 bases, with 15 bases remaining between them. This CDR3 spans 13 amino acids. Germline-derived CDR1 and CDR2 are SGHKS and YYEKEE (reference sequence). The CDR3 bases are TGTGCCAGCAGCCCCGGGGCACACAGGGAGCAGTACTTC. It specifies CASSPGAHREQYF.

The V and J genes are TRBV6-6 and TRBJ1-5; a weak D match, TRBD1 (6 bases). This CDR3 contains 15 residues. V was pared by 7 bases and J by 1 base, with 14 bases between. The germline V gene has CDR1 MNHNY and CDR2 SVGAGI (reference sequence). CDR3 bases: TGTGCCAGCACGGCGGGGGGCTGGAGCAATCAGCCCCAGCATTTT. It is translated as CASTAGGWSNQPQHF.

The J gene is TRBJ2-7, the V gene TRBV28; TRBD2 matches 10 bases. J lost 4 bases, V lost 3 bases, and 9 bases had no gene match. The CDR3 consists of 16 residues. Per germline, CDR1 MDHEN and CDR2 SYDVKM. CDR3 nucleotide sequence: TGTGCCAGCAGTTTGTTCGGGACTAGCGACGGTTACGAGCAGTACTTC. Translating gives CASSLFGTSDGYEQYF.

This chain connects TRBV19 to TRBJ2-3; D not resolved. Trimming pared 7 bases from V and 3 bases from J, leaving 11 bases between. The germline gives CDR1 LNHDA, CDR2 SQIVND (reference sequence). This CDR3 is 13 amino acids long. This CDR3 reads CASTDPVTDTQYF. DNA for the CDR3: TGTGCCAGTACTGACCCAGTAACAGATACGCAGTATTTT.

The CDR3 loop reads CASSSGTGANYGYTF. The CDR3 coding sequence is TGTGCCAGCAGTTCCGGGACAGGGGCCAACTATGGCTACACCTTC. This rearrangement joins TRBV6-1 to TRBJ1-2, with TRBD1 matching 10 bases. Germline-derived CDR1 and CDR2 are MNHNS and SASEGT. After removal of 5 bases from V and 2 bases from J, the junction contained 5 bases not matched to a gene. The CDR3 runs to 15 residues.

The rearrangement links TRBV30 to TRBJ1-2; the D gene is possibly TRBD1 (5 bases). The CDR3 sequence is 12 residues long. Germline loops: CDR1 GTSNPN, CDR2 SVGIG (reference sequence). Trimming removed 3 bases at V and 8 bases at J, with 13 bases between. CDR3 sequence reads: CAWSSSGTGYTF. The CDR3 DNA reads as TGTGCCTGGAGCTCCTCCGGGACGGGCTACACCTTC. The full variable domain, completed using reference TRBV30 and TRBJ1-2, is SQTIHQWPATLVQPVGSPLSLECTVEGTSNPNLYWYRQAAGRGLQLLFYSVGIGQISSEVPQNLSASRPQDRQFILSSKKLLLSDSGFYLCAWSSSGTGYTFGSGTRLTVV.

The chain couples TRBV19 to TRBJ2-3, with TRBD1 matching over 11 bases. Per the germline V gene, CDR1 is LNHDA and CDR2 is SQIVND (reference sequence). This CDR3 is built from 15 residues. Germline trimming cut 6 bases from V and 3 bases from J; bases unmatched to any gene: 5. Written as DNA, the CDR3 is TGTGCCAGTAGGATGGGGACAGGGGGGACAGATACGCAGTATTTT. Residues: CASRMGTGGTDTQYF.

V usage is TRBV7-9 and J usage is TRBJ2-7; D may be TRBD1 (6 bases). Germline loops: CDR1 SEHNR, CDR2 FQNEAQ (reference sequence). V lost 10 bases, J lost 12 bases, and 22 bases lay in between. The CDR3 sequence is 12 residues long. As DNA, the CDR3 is TGTGCCATCCTCCGACAGGATGGGATCCCGTACTTC. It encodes CAILRQDGIPYF. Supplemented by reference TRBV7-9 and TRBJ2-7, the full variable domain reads DTGVSQNPRHKITKRGQNVTFRCDPISEHNRLYWYRQTLGQGPEFLTYFQNEAQLEKSRLLSDRFSAERPKGSFSTLEIQRTEQGDSAMYLCAILRQDGIPYFGPGTRLTVT.

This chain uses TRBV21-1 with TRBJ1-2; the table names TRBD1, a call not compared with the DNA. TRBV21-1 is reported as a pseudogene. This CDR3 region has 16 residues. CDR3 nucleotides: TGTGCCAGCACCAGCAAAGGACCGGGACAGGGGAGCGGCTACACCTTC. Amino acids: CASTSKGPGQGSGYTF.

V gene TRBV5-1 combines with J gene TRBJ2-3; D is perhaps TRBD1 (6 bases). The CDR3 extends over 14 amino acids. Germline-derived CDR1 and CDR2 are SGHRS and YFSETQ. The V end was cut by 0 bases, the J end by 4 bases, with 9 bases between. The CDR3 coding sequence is TGCGCCAGCAGCTTGGACAGGGTCCCAGATACGCAGTATTTT. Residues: CASSLDRVPDTQYF.

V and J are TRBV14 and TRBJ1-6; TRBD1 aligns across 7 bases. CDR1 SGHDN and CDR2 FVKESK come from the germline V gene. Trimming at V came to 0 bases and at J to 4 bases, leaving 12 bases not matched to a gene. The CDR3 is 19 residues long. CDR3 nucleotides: TGTGCCAGCAGCCAAGAAGCGAGACAGGGAAGAATATATAATTCACCCCTCCACTTT. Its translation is CASSQEARQGRIYNSPLHF.

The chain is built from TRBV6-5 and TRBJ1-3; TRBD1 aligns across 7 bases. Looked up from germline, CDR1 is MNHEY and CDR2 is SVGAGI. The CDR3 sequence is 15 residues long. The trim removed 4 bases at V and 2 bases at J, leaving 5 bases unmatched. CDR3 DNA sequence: TGTGCCAGCAGTTCCGACAGGGTCCCTGGAAACACCATATATTTT. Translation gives CASSSDRVPGNTIYF.

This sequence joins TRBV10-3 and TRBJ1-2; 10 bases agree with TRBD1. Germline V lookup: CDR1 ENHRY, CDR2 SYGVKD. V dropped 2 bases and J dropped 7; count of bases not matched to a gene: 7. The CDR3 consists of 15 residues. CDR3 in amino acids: CAISELGQGVGGYTF. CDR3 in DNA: TGTGCCATCAGTGAGCTTGGACAGGGGGTCGGTGGCTACACCTTC.

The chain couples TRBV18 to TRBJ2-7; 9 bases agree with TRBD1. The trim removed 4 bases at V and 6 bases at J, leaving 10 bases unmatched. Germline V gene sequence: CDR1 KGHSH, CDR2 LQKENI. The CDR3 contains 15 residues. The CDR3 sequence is CASSLLTGTGSEQYF. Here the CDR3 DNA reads TGTGCCAGCTCACTATTAACCGGGACAGGGAGCGAGCAGTACTTC.

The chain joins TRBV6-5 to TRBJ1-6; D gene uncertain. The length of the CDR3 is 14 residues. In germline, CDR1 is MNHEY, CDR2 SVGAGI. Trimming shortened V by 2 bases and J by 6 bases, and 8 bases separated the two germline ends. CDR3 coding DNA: TGTGCCAGCAGTTACAGAAAGGGTAATTCACCCCTCCACTTT. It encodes CASSYRKGNSPLHF.

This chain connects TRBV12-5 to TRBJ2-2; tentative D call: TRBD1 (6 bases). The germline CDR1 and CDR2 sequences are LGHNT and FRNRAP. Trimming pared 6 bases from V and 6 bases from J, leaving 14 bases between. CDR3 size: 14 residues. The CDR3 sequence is CASGPPGAAGELFF. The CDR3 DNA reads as TGTGCTAGTGGCCCTCCAGGGGCGGCCGGGGAGCTGTTTTTT.

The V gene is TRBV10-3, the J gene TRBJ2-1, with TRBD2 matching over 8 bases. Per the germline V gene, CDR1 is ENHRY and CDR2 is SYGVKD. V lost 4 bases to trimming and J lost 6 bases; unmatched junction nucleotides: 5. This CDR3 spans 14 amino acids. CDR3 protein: CAISGLTSGNEQFF. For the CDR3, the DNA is TGTGCCATCAGTGGCCTTACTAGCGGCAATGAGCAGTTCTTC.

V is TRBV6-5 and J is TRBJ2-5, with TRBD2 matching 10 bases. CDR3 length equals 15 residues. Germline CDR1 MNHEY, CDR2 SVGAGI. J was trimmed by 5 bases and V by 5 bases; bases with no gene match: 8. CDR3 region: CASSRSGTSDETQYF. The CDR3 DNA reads TGTGCCAGCAGTCGCTCCGGGACTAGCGACGAGACCCAGTACTTC.

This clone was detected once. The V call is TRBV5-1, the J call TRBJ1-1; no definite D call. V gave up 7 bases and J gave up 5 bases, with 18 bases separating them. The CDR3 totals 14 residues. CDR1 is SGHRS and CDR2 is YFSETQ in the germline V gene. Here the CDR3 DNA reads TGCGCCAGCTCCCCGGAGTCGGGCGGGACTGAAGCTTTCTTT. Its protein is CASSPESGGTEAFF.

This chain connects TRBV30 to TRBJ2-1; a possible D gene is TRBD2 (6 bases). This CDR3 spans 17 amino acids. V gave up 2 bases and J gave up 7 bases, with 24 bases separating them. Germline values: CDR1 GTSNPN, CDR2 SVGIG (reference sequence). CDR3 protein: CAWSPTPGSGKQNEQFF. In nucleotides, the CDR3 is TGTGCCTGGAGTCCAACCCCGGGTAGCGGAAAACAGAATGAGCAGTTCTTC.

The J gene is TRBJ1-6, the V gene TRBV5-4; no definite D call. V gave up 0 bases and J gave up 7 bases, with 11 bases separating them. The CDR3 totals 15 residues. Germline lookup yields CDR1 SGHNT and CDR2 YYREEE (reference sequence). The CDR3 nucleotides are TGTGCCAGCAGCTTGGCCGGCAGGTACAATTCACCCCTCCACTTT. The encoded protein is CASSLAGRYNSPLHF. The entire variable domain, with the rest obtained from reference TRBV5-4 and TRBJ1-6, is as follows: ETGVTQSPTHLIKTRGQQVTLRCSSQSGHNTVSWYQQALGQGPQFIFQYYREEENGRGNFPPRFSGLQFPNYSSELNVNALELDDSALYLCASSLAGRYNSPLHFGNGTRLTVT.

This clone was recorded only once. The CDR3 loop reads CASSLSSGGRGTNEKLFF. The CDR3 DNA reads TGTGCCAGCAGCTTGTCATCAGGGGGGCGCGGCACTAATGAAAAACTGTTTTTT. This chain joins TRBV7-9 and TRBJ1-4; 7 nucleotides match TRBD1. The length of the CDR3 is 18 residues. V shed 3 bases, J shed 2 bases, and the junction held 12 bases outside the gene matches. Germline-derived CDR1 and CDR2 are SEHNR and FQNEAQ (reference sequence).

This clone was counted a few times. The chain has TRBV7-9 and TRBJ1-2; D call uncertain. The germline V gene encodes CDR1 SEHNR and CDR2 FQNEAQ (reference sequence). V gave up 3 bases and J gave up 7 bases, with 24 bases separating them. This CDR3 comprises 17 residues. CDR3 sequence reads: CASSFPVRTNPTPGYTF. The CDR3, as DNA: TGTGCCAGCAGCTTCCCTGTCCGGACTAATCCCACTCCTGGCTACACCTTC.

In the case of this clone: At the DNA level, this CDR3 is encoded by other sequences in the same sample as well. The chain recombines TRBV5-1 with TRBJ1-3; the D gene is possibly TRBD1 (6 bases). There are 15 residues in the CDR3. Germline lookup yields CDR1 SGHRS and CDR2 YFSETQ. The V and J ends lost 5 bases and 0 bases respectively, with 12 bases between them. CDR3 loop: CASSSGQSSGNTIYF. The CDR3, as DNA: TGCGCCAGCAGTTCTGGACAGAGCTCTGGAAACACCATATATTTT. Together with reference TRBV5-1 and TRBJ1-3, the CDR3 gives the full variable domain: KAGVTQTPRYLIKTRGQQVTLSCSPISGHRSVSWYQQTPGQGLQFLFEYFSETQRNKGNFPGRFSGRQFSNSRSEMNVSTLELGDSALYLCASSSGQSSGNTIYFGEGSWLTVV.

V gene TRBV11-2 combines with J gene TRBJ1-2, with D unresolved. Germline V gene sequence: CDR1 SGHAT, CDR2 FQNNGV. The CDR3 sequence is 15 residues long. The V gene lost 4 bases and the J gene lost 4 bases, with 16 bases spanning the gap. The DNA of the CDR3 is TGTGCCAGCAGCTCTGGACCACCCCGTAGCTATGGCTACACCTTC. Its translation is CASSSGPPRSYGYTF.

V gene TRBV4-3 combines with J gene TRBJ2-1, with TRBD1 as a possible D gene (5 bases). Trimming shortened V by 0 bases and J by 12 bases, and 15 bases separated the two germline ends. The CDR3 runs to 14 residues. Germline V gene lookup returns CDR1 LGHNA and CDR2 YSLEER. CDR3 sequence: CASSQEGVARTQFF. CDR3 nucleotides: TGCGCCAGCAGCCAAGAAGGGGTAGCACGCACGCAGTTCTTC.

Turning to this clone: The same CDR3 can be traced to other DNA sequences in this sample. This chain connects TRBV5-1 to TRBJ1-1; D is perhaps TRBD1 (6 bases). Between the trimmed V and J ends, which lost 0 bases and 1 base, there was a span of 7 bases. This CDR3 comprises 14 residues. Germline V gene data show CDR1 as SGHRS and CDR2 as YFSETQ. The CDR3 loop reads CASSLDRANTEAFF. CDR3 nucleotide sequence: TGCGCCAGCAGCTTGGACAGGGCGAACACTGAAGCTTTCTTT.

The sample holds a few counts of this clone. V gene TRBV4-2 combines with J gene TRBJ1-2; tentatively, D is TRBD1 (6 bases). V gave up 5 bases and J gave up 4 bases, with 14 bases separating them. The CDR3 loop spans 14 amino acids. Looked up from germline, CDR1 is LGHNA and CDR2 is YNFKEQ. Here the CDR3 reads CASSGGQTVYGYTF. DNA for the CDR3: TGTGCCAGCAGCGGGGGGCAGACCGTCTATGGCTACACCTTC.

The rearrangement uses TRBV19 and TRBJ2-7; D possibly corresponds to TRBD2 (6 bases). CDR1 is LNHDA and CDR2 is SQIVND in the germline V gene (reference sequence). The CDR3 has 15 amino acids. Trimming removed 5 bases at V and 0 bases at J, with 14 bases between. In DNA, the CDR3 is TGTGCCAGTAGTGGGGCTCGGGGGAGCTCCTACGAGCAGTACTTC. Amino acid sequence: CASSGARGSSYEQYF.

The CDR3 here is CAWRVGQFRVSSPSNYGYTF. CDR3 sequence (DNA): TGTGCCTGGAGGGTTGGACAGTTCCGAGTTAGTTCTCCTTCTAACTATGGCTACACCTTC. The chain carries TRBV30 and TRBJ1-2, with D maybe TRBD1 (6 bases). Per the germline V gene, CDR1 is GTSNPN and CDR2 is SVGIG (reference sequence). The ends were cut back, 3 bases at V and 0 bases at J, with 29 bases in the middle. The CDR3 is 20 residues long.

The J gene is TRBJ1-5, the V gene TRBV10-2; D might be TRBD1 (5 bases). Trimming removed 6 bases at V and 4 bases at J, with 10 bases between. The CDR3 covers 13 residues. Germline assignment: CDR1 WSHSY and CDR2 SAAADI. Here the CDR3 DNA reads TGCGCCAGCAGCGGGACTGCAAATCAGCCCCAGCATTTT. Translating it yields CASSGTANQPQHF.

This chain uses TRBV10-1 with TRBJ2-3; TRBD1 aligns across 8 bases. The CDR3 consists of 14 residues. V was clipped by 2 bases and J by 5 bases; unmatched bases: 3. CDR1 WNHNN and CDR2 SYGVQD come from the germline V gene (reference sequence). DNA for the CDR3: TGCGCCAGCAGTGAGGGCAGGGGGCAAGATACGCAGTATTTT. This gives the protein CASSEGRGQDTQYF.